Presented here are 27 T cell receptor beta chains from one specimen sequenced in a study of blood T cell repertoires in COVID-19. TCRdb's copy holds only in-frame clones and misses some; the assay was immunoSEQ multiplex PCR. The repertoire holds approximately 200,000 clones, with almost 85% as singletons. Sequenced sample: peripheral blood. The source of these receptors is a human donor with acute or convalescent COVID-19. The donor label of this sample is uncertain.

The gene calls are TRBV2 and TRBJ2-5, with 10 bases identical to TRBD1. Germline-derived CDR1 and CDR2 are SNHLY and FYNNEI. The junction had 13 bases not matched to a gene; V was cut back by 6 bases and J by 9 bases. The CDR3 length is 15 residues. The CDR3 is CASSLTGGESGAQYF. The DNA for the CDR3 is TGTGCCAGCAGCCTGACAGGGGGCGAGAGTGGGGCCCAGTACTTC.

This clone came up once. The V and J genes are TRBV19 and TRBJ2-3, with D tentatively TRBD2 (5 bases). The CDR3 extends over 18 amino acids. V was cut by 1 base and J by 0 bases, with 17 bases left in between. Germline CDR1 is LNHDA and CDR2 is SQIVND (reference sequence). CDR3 sequence: CASSIGSGQRTSTDTQYF. CDR3 sequence (DNA): TGTGCCAGTAGTATAGGGAGCGGTCAACGAACTAGCACAGATACGCAGTATTTT.

This chain connects TRBV10-3 to TRBJ2-3, with TRBD2 identical over 9 bases. This CDR3 contains 15 residues. Trimming took 6 bases from V and 0 from J; bases not matched to a gene: 4. Per germline, CDR1 ENHRY and CDR2 SYGVKD. The CDR3 bases are TGTGCCATCAGGGAACTAGCGGGTAGCACAGATACGCAGTATTTT. It specifies CAIRELAGSTDTQYF.

The V gene is TRBV11-1, the J gene TRBJ2-7; the match to TRBD2 covers 10 bases. CDR3 length: 15 amino acids. Germline CDR1 reads SGHAT; CDR2 reads FQDESV (reference sequence). Trimming removed 4 bases from V and 5 bases from J; junction bases left unmatched: 8. CDR3 coding DNA: TGTGCCAGCAGCTCCCAAAGCGGGAGGGCCGACGAGCAGTACTTC. Encoded protein: CASSSQSGRADEQYF.

There are a few counts of this clone. At one boundary the junction diverges from the germline segment, which might be a read error. This chain joins TRBV29-1 and TRBJ2-7; 7 positions match TRBD1. The CDR3 sequence is 15 residues long. Germline CDR1 and CDR2: SQVTM and ANQGSEA. The CDR3 DNA sequence: TGCAGCGTTAAAGACGGGACAGTCGAAGCCTACGAGCAGTACTTC. It is translated as CSVKDGTVEAYEQYF.

This chain links TRBV24-1 with TRBJ2-2; 7 bases are shared with TRBD1. This CDR3 is 13 amino acids long. Trimming at V came to 9 bases and at J to 3 bases, leaving 3 bases not matched to a gene. Germline-derived CDR1 and CDR2 are KGHDR and SFDVKD. The CDR3 DNA follows: TGTGCCACCTCGGGACAGCACACCGGGGAGCTGTTTTTT. It specifies CATSGQHTGELFF.

The V and J genes are TRBV11-2 and TRBJ2-5; tentatively, D is TRBD1 (6 bases). With 4 bases removed from V and 5 bases from J, the gap between germline ends came to 14 bases. The V gene's germline CDR1 is SGHAT and CDR2 FQNNGV. The CDR3 contains 14 residues. In DNA, the CDR3 is TGTGCCAGCAGCTCCGGATACAGGGTGGAGACCCAGTACTTC. It translates to CASSSGYRVETQYF.

The genes are TRBV11-2 and TRBJ1-1; the D gene is possibly TRBD1 (5 bases). The V end lost 5 bases, the J end lost 6 bases, and 13 bases lay between the germline ends. Germline V lookup: CDR1 SGHAT, CDR2 FQNNGV. The CDR3 has 13 amino acids. CDR3 residues: CASSPGLWAEAFF. Written as DNA, the CDR3 is TGTGCCAGCAGCCCAGGGCTATGGGCTGAAGCTTTCTTT.

With respect to this clone: Within the sample, other DNA sequences also encode this same CDR3. The chain joins TRBV15 to TRBJ1-5; 9 bases map to TRBD1. Looked up from germline, CDR1 is LNHNV and CDR2 is YYDKDF (reference sequence). Trimming took 1 base from V and 4 from J; bases not matched to a gene: 5. CDR3 length: 16 residues. The CDR3 is CATSRGQTGGNQPQHF. The CDR3 DNA follows: TGTGCCACCAGCAGAGGCCAGACAGGGGGGAATCAGCCCCAGCATTTT.

The chain links TRBV5-1 to TRBJ2-3, with 14 bases aligning to TRBD2. The junction had 4 bases not matched to a gene; V was cut back by 4 bases and J by 0 bases. CDR1 is SGHRS and CDR2 is YFSETQ in the germline V gene. The CDR3 covers 17 residues. As DNA, the CDR3 is TGCGCCAGCAGCAGGGGACTAGCGGGGGCTAGCACAGATACGCAGTATTTT. This encodes CASSRGLAGASTDTQYF.

Written as DNA, the CDR3 is TGTGCCAGCAGCCCCACAGCGGGAGGTGCCTACGAGCAGTACTTC. This gives the protein CASSPTAGGAYEQYF. This chain joins TRBV5-4 and TRBJ2-7; the match to TRBD2 covers 9 bases. V dropped 4 bases and J dropped 2; count of bases not matched to a gene: 7. Germline-derived CDR1 and CDR2 are SGHNT and YYREEE (reference sequence). This CDR3 spans 15 amino acids. The entire variable domain, with the rest obtained from reference TRBV5-4 and TRBJ2-7, is as follows: ETGVTQSPTHLIKTRGQQVTLRCSSQSGHNTVSWYQQALGQGPQFIFQYYREEENGRGNFPPRFSGLQFPNYSSELNVNALELDDSALYLCASSPTAGGAYEQYFGPGTRLTVT.

The chain combines TRBV12-3 or TRBV12-4 with TRBJ1-3; D is uncertain. With 3 bases removed from V and 4 bases from J, the gap between germline ends came to 4 bases. The CDR3 runs to 12 residues. CDR3 region: CASSFLGNTIYF. CDR3 bases: TGTGCCAGCAGTTTCCTGGGAAACACCATATATTTT.

The chain combines TRBV3-1 (or the pseudogene TRBV3-2) with TRBJ2-2, with D uncertain. CDR1 is LGHDT and CDR2 is YNNKEL in the germline V gene (reference sequence). The CDR3 is 17 residues long. V was trimmed by 0 bases and J by 5 bases, leaving 16 bases between them. The CDR3 DNA reads TGTGCCAGCAGCCAAGAGCTGCTAGTTATGCGAACCGGGGAGCTGTTTTTT. It codes for CASSQELLVMRTGELFF.

The V call is TRBV3-1 (or the pseudogene TRBV3-2), the J call TRBJ2-1; 13 positions agree with TRBD2. Germline V gives CDR1 LGHDT, CDR2 YNNKEL (reference sequence). With V trimmed by 1 base and J by 9 bases, 6 bases remained unmatched. This CDR3 contains 16 residues. The CDR3, as DNA: TGTGCCAGCAGCCAAGCAAGGACTAGCGGGAGAAGTGAGCAGTTCTTC. The encoded protein is CASSQARTSGRSEQFF.

The gene calls are TRBV5-6 and TRBJ2-5, with TRBD1 identical over 8 bases. This CDR3 is 15 amino acids long. Per the germline V gene, CDR1 is SGHDT and CDR2 is YYEEEE. After removal of 4 bases from V and 2 bases from J, the junction contained 7 bases not matched to a gene. The CDR3 bases are TGTGCCAGCAGCATCCCTGGACAGGGACAAGAGACCCAGTACTTC. Protein: CASSIPGQGQETQYF.

V usage is TRBV6-2 or TRBV6-3 and J usage is TRBJ2-2, with TRBD2 matching 11 bases. CDR1 is MNHEY, CDR2 SVGEGT, per germline. The CDR3 totals 16 residues. V was clipped by 3 bases and J by 5 bases; unmatched bases: 5. This CDR3 reads CASSYTSGRETGELFF. The CDR3 DNA is TGTGCCAGCAGTTATACTAGCGGGAGAGAAACCGGGGAGCTGTTTTTT.

This clone was counted between two and nine times. This chain uses TRBV5-4 with TRBJ1-5; TRBD1 matches at 9 bases. The CDR3 spans 14 residues. V gave up 2 bases and J gave up 4 bases; unmatched junction bases: 1. Germline V lookup: CDR1 SGHNT, CDR2 YYREEE (reference sequence). Here the CDR3 DNA reads TGTGCCAGCAGCTTCGGGACAGGGAATCAGCCCCAGCATTTT. Its protein is CASSFGTGNQPQHF.

This chain joins TRBV9 and TRBJ2-1; TRBD2 agrees at 10 bases. CDR3 length: 15 residues. With 4 bases clipped from V and 3 bases from J, the junction kept 4 bases outside the gene matches. Germline CDR1 is SGDLS and CDR2 is YYNGEE. CDR3 protein: CASSMTSGYYNEQFF. The CDR3 region has the DNA TGTGCCAGCAGCATGACTAGCGGGTACTACAATGAGCAGTTCTTC.

V is TRBV25-1 and J is TRBJ2-1; possible D gene TRBD2, 5 bases. Trimming cost V 3 bases and J 2 bases, with 11 bases left between them. The V gene's germline CDR1 is MGHDK and CDR2 SYGVNS. The CDR3 contains 15 residues. The CDR3 DNA is TGTGCCAGCAGTGATTTCGCGGGTGCCTACAATGAGCAGTTCTTC. Translating it yields CASSDFAGAYNEQFF.

This rearrangement joins TRBV28 to TRBJ1-2, with 7 bases aligning to TRBD1. V gave up 4 bases and J gave up 1 base; unmatched junction bases: 6. Germline V CDR1 and CDR2: MDHEN, SYDVKM. The CDR3 is 15 amino acids. In DNA, the CDR3 is TGTGCCAGCAGTTCGGGACAGCTAGATAACTATGGCTACACCTTC. The encoded protein is CASSSGQLDNYGYTF.

Only one count was recorded for this clone. V and J are TRBV5-1 and TRBJ1-5, with D possibly being TRBD1 (6 bases). Germline loops: CDR1 SGHRS, CDR2 YFSETQ. V gave up 0 bases and J gave up 6 bases, with 7 bases separating them. There are 13 residues in the CDR3. The CDR3 nucleotides are TGCGCCAGCAGCTTGGAGGGGGTTCAGCCCCAGCATTTT. Residues: CASSLEGVQPQHF.

This clone has a handful of counts. The gene calls are TRBV11-2 and TRBJ1-3, with TRBD1 matching 8 bases. Germline CDR1 and CDR2: SGHAT and FQNNGV. This CDR3 contains 18 residues. With 4 bases clipped from V and 0 bases from J, the junction kept 11 bases outside the gene matches. The CDR3 loop reads CASSSTRGTGPSGNTIYF. CDR3 sequence (DNA): TGTGCCAGCAGCTCGACTCGCGGGACAGGCCCCTCTGGAAACACCATATATTTT.

The chain combines TRBV27 with TRBJ2-7; TRBD2 aligns across 12 bases. V lost 5 bases to trimming and J lost 4 bases; unmatched junction nucleotides: 3. The CDR3 is 14 amino acids. Germline CDR1 is MNHEY and CDR2 is SMNVEV (reference sequence). The CDR3 nucleotides are TGTGCCAGCAGTCTTACTAGCGGGGGGTACGAGCAGTACTTC. This sequence encodes CASSLTSGGYEQYF.

The CDR3 loop is CSVDNVAGGDTQYF. CDR3 nucleotides: TGCAGCGTTGATAATGTCGCGGGAGGGGATACGCAGTATTTT. This chain links TRBV29-1 with TRBJ2-3, with 9 bases fitting TRBD2. In germline, CDR1 is SQVTM, CDR2 ANQGSEA. Trimming removed 3 bases from V and 6 bases from J; junction bases left unmatched: 7. CDR3 length: 14 residues.

The chain has TRBV9 and TRBJ1-2; TRBD1 matches at 12 bases. The trim removed 2 bases at V and 7 bases at J, leaving 6 bases unmatched. From germline, CDR1 is SGDLS and CDR2 YYNGEE. CDR3 length: 15 residues. CDR3 amino acids: CASSVGTGGVGGYTF. The CDR3 nucleotides read TGTGCCAGCAGCGTGGGGACAGGGGGCGTAGGTGGCTACACCTTC. Variable domain in full (rest from reference TRBV9 and TRBJ1-2): DSGVTQTPKHLITATGQRVTLRCSPRSGDLSVYWYQQSLDQGLQFLIQYYNGEERAKGNILERFSAQQFPDLHSELNLSSLELGDSALYFCASSVGTGGVGGYTFGSGTRLTVV.

V usage is TRBV27 and J usage is TRBJ1-5, with a possible D match to TRBD1 (5 bases). The V gene's germline CDR1 is MNHEY and CDR2 SMNVEV (reference sequence). CDR3 length: 16 amino acids. Between the trimmed V and J ends, which lost 6 bases and 7 bases, there was a span of 22 bases. The CDR3 here is CASREIQVWYSQPQHF. DNA for the CDR3: TGTGCCAGCAGGGAGATACAGGTTTGGTATAGCCAGCCCCAGCATTTT.

CDR3: CASSYQPSGRDEQFF. CDR3 nucleotide sequence: TGTGCCAGCAGTTACCAGCCTAGCGGGAGGGATGAGCAGTTCTTC. The rearrangement uses TRBV6-5 and TRBJ2-1; 12 bases fit TRBD2. J gave up 8 bases and V 2 bases, and 4 bases lay outside the gene matches. CDR1 is MNHEY and CDR2 is SVGAGI in the germline V gene. This CDR3 is built from 15 residues.